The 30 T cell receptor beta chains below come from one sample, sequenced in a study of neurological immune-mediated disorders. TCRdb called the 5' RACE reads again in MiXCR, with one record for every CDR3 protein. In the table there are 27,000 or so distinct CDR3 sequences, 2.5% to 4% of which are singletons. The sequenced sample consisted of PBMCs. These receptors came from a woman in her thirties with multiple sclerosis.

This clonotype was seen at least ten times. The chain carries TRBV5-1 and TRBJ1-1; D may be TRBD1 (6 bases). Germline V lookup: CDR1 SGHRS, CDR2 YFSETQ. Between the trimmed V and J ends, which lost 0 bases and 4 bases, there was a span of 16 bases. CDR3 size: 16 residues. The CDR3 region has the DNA TGCGCCAGCAGCTTGGTCGGGGGCGCGGTGTTCACTGAAGCTTTCTTT. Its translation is CASSLVGGAVFTEAFF.

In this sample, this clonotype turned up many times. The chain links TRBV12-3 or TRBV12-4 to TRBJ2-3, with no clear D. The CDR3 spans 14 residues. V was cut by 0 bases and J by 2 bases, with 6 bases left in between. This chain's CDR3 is CASSLAIDTDTQYF. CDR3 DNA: TGTGCCAGCAGTTTAGCGATCGACACAGATACGCAGTATTTT.

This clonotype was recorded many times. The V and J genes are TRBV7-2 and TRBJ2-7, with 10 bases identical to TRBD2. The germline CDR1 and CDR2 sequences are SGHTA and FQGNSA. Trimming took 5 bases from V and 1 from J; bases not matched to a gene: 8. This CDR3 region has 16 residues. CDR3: CASSPRGLAVSYEQYF. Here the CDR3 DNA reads TGTGCCAGCAGCCCAAGAGGACTAGCGGTGTCCTACGAGCAGTACTTC.

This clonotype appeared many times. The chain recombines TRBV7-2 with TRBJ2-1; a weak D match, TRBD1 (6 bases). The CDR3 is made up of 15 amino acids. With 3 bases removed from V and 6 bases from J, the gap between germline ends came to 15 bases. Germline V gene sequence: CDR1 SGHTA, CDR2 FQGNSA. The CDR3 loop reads CASSLLGHVVNEQFF. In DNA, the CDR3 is TGTGCCAGCAGCTTGTTGGGACACGTCGTCAATGAGCAGTTCTTC.

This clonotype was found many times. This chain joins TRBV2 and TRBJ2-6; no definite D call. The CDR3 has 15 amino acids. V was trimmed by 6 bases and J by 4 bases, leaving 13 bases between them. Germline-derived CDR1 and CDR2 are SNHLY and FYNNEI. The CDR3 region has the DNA TGTGCCAGCAGCGCCACAGTCACCGGGGCCAACGTCCTGACTTTC. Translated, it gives CASSATVTGANVLTF.

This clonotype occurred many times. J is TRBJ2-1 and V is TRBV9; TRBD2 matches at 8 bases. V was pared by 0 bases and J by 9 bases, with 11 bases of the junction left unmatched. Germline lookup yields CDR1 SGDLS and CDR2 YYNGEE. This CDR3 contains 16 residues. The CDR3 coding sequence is TGTGCCAGCAGCGTAGAGGGGACTAGGCCTCTCAGTGAGCAGTTCTTC. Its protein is CASSVEGTRPLSEQFF.

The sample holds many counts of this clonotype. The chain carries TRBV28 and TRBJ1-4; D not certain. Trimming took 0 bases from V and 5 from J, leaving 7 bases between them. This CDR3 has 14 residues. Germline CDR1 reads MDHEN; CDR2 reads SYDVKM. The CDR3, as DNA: TGTGCCAGCAGTTTATGGGGAGGAAATGAAAAACTGTTTTTT. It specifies CASSLWGGNEKLFF. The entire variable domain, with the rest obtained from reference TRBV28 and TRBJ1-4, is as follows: DVKVTQSSRYLVKRTGEKVFLECVQDMDHENMFWYRQDPGLGLRLIYFSYDVKMKEKGDIPEGYSVSREKKERFSLILESASTNQTSMYLCASSLWGGNEKLFFGSGTQLSVL.

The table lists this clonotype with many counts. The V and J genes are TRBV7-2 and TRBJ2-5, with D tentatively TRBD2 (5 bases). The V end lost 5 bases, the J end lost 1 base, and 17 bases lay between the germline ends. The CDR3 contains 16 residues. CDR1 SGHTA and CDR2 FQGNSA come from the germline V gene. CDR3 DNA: TGTGCCAGCAGCCAAGGGTCTCGGAGCGGCCAAGAGACCCAGTACTTC. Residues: CASSQGSRSGQETQYF.

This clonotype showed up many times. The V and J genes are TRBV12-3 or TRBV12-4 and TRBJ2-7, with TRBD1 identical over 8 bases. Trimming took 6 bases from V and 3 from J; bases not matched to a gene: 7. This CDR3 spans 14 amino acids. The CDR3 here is CASSRDRGLYEQYF. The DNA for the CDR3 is TGTGCCAGCAGCCGTGACAGGGGCCTCTACGAGCAGTACTTC.

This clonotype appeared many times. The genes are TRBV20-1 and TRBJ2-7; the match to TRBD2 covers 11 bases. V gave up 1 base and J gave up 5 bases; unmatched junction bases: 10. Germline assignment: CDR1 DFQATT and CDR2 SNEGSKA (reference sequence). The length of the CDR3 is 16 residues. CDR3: CSARAPSLAGGDEQYF. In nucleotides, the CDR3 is TGCAGTGCTAGAGCCCCTAGTCTAGCGGGAGGTGACGAGCAGTACTTC.

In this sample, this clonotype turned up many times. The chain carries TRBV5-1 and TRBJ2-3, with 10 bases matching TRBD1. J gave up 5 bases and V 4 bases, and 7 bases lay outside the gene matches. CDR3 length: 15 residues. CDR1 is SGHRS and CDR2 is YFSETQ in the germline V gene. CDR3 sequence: CASSRQGADQDTQYF. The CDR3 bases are TGCGCCAGCAGCCGACAGGGGGCGGATCAAGATACGCAGTATTTT.

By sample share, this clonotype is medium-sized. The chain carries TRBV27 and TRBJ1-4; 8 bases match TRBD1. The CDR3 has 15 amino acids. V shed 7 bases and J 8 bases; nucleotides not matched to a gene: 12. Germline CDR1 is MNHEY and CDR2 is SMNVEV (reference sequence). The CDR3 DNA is TGTGCCAGCACTTCCCCCGGGACAGGAAGCGAAAAACTGTTTTTT. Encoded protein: CASTSPGTGSEKLFF. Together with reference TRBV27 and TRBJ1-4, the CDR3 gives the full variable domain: EAQVTQNPRYLITVTGKKLTVTCSQNMNHEYMSWYRQDPGLGLRQIYYSMNVEVTDKGDVPEGYKVSRKEKRNFPLILESPSPNQTSLYFCASTSPGTGSEKLFFGSGTQLSVL.

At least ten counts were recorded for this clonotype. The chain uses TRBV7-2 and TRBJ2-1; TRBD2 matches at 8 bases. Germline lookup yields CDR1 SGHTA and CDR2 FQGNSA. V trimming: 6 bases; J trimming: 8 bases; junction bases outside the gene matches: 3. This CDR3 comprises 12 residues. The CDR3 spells CASREAGDEQFF. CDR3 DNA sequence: TGTGCCAGCAGGGAAGCGGGAGATGAGCAGTTCTTC.

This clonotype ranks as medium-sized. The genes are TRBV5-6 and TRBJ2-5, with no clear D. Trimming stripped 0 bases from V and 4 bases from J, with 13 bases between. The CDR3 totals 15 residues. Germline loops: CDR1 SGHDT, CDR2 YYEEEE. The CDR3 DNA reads TGTGCCAGCAGCTTGGAGGGTCTATTCGGAGAGACCCAGTACTTC. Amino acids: CASSLEGLFGETQYF.

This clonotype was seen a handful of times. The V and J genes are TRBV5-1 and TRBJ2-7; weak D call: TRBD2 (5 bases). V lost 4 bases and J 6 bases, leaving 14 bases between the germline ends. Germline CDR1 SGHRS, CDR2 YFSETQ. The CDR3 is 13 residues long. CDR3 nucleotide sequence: TGCGCCAGCAGCCCGAATGGGGAGCTCGAGCAGTACTTC. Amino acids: CASSPNGELEQYF.

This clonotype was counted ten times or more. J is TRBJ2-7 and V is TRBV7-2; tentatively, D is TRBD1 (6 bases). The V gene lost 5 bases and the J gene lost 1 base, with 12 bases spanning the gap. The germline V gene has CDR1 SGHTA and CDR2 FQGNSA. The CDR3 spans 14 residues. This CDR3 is CASSPSRGSYEQYF. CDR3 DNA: TGTGCCAGCAGCCCAAGCAGGGGTTCCTACGAGCAGTACTTC.

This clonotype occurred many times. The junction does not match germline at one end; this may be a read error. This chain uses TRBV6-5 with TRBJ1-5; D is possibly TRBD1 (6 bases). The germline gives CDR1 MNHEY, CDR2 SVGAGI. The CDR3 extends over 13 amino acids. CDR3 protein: CASRTGRNQPQNF. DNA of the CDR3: TGTGCCAGCAGGACAGGCAGAAATCAGCCCCAGAATTTT.

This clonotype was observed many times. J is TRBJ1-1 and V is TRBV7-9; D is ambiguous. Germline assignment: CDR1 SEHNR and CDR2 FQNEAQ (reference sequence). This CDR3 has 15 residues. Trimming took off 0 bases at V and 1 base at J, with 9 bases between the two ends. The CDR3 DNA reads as TGTGCCAGCAGCTTAGCGCTCCCCGCGAACACTGAAGCTTTCTTT. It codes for CASSLALPANTEAFF.

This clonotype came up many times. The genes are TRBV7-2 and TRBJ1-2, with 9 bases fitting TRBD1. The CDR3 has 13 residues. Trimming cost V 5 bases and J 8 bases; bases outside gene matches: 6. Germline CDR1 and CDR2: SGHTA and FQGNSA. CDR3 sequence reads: CASSKGQGLGYTF. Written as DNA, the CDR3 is TGTGCCAGCAGCAAGGGACAGGGACTGGGCTACACCTTC.

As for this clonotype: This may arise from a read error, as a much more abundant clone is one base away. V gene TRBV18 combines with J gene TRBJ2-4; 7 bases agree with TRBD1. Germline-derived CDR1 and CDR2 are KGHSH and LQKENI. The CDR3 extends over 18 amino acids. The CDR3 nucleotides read TGTGCCAGCTCACCTGTCAACCTTGGACAGGACGGCAAAAAAATTCAGTACTTC. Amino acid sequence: CASSPVNLGQDGKKIQYF.

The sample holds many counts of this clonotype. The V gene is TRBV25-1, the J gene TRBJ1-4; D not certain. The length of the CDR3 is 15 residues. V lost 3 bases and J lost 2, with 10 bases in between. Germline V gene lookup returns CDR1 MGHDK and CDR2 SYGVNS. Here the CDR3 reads CASSESEGTNEKLFF. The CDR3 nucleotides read TGTGCCAGCAGTGAGTCTGAGGGCACTAATGAAAAACTGTTTTTT.

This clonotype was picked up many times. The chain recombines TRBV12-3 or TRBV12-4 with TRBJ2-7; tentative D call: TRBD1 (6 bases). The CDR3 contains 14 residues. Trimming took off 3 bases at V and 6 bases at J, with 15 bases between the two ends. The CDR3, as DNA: TGTGCCAGCAGTTTTCCGGGCCAGGGGCTCGAGCAGTACTTC. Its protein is CASSFPGQGLEQYF.

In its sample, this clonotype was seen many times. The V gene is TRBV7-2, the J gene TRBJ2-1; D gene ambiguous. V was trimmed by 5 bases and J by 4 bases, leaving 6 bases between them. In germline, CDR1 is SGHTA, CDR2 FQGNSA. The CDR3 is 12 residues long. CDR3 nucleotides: TGTGCCAGCAGCCCTCATTACAATGAGCAGTTCTTC. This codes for CASSPHYNEQFF.

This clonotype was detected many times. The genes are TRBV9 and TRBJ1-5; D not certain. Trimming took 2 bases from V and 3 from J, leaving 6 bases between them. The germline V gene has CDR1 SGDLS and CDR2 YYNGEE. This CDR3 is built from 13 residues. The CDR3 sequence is CASSVLTNQPQHF. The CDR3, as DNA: TGTGCCAGCAGCGTTTTAACCAATCAGCCCCAGCATTTT.

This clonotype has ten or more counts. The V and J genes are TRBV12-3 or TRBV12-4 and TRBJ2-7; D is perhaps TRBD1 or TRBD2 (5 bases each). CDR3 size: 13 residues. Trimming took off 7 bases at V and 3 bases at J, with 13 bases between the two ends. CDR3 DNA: TGTGCCAGCAAACTGGGACCGAACTACGAGCAGTACTTC. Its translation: CASKLGPNYEQYF.

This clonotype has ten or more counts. The CDR3 reads CSVGELDEQFF. CDR3 DNA sequence: TGCAGCGTTGGGGAGCTGGATGAGCAGTTCTTC. V usage is TRBV29-1 and J usage is TRBJ2-1; perhaps TRBD2 as D (5 bases). There are 11 residues in the CDR3. V was cut by 4 bases and J by 8 bases, with 9 bases left in between. Germline values: CDR1 SQVTM, CDR2 ANQGSEA.

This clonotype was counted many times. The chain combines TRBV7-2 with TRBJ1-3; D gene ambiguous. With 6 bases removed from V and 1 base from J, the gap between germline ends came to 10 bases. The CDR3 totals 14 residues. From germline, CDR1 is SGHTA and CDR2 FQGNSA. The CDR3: CASSLGLSGNTIYF. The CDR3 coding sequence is TGTGCCAGCAGTCTAGGTCTTTCTGGAAACACCATATATTTT.

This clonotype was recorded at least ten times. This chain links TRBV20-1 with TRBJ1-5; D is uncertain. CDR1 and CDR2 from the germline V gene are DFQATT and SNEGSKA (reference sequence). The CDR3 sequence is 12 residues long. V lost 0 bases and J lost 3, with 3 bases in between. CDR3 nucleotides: TGCAGTGCTAGAGATTCCAATCAGCCCCAGCATTTT. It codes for CSARDSNQPQHF.

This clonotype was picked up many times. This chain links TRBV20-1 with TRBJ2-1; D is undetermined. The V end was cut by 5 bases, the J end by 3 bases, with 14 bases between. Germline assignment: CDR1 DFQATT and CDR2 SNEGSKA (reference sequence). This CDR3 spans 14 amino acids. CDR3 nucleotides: TGCAGTGCTGCGCTCTACCTCGGCTACAATGAGCAGTTCTTC. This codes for CSAALYLGYNEQFF.

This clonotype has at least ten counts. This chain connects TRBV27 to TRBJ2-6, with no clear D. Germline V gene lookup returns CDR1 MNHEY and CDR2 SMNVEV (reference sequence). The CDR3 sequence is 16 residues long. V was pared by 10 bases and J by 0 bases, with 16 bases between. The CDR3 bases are TGTGCCACCCTCTCGGGTGTGAGCTCTGGGGCCAACGTCCTGACTTTC. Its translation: CATLSGVSSGANVLTF. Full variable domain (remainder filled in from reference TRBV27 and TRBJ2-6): EAQVTQNPRYLITVTGKKLTVTCSQNMNHEYMSWYRQDPGLGLRQIYYSMNVEVTDKGDVPEGYKVSRKEKRNFPLILESPSPNQTSLYFCATLSGVSSGANVLTFGAGSRLTVL.